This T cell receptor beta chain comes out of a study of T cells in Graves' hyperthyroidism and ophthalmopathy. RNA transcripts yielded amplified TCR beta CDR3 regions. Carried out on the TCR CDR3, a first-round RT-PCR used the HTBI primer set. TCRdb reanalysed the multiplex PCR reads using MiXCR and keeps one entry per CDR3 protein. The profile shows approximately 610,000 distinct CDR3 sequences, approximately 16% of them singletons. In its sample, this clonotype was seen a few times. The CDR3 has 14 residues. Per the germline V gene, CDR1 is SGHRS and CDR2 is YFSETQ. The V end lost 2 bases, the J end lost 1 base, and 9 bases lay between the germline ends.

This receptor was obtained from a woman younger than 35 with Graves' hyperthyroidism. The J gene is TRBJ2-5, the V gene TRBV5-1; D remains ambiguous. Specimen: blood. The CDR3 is CASSLSRLQETQYF. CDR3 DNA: TGCGCCAGCAGCTTATCCAGACTCCAAGAGACCCAGTACTTC.